The clone carrying this T cell receptor beta chain was detected many times. As yet, its antigen is unknown. The CDR3 length is 11 residues. Germline V gene lookup returns CDR1 SQVTM and CDR2 ANQGSEA. V was cut by 6 bases and J by 0 bases, with 5 bases left in between. The TCR beta CDR3 regions underwent amplification using RNA transcripts as the source. RT-PCR in the first round (using the HTBI primer set) targeted the TCR CDR3. One entry per CDR3 protein, called by TCRdb with MiXCR from the multiplex PCR reads. The repertoire holds about 660,000 distinct CDR3 sequences, with 45% as singletons. This record comes from a study of T cells in Graves' hyperthyroidism and ophthalmopathy. Uncontrolled infections, other autoimmune diseases, pregnancy or lactation led to exclusion of patients. Study-level points and caveats: Ophthalmopathy was model-predicted a median about 6 months pre-onset. Most thyroid clonotypes that were expanded above 0.001 also turned up in blood.

V and J are TRBV29-1 and TRBJ1-1; D not certain. This sequence was found in an adult man with Graves' disease, either hyperthyroidism or ophthalmopathy (not recorded which). The sequencing sample was made of peripheral blood or thyroid tissue (not recorded which). CDR3 residues: CSVRMNTEAFF. The CDR3 DNA reads TGCAGCGTCCGGATGAACACTGAAGCTTTCTTT.